The 23 T cell receptor beta chains reported below all come from one sample, sequenced in a study of early stage breast cancer tumors. Profiled with immunoSEQ multiplex PCR; TCRdb holds only in-frame clones, not every one. The data contain a few thousand clones, roughly 57% of them singletons. Sequencing was carried out using breast tumor tissue. Receptors originate from a person aged 50 to 59 with breast cancer.

J is TRBJ1-2 and V is TRBV27; D call uncertain. This CDR3 region has 13 residues. The germline V gene has CDR1 MNHEY and CDR2 SMNVEV (reference sequence). Trimming removed 2 bases at V and 4 bases at J, with 8 bases between. The DNA of the CDR3 is TGTGCCAGCAGTTTACAAGGGCCCTATGGCTACACCTTC. It encodes CASSLQGPYGYTF.

This chain links TRBV20-1 with TRBJ2-5; unclear D gene. Germline V gene data show CDR1 as DFQATT and CDR2 as SNEGSKA (reference sequence). The CDR3 spans 11 residues. The germline V and J ends were trimmed by 1 base and 1 base, with 1 base remaining between them. This CDR3 reads CSARVQETQYF. CDR3 in DNA: TGCAGTGCTAGAGTCCAAGAGACCCAGTACTTC.

This clone was seen once. This chain links TRBV5-1 with TRBJ2-3; 9 bases are shared with TRBD2. V was clipped by 0 bases and J by 2 bases; unmatched bases: 1. This CDR3 is built from 15 residues. Looked up from germline, CDR1 is SGHRS and CDR2 is YFSETQ. CDR3 sequence reads: CASSLGLAATDTQYF. The CDR3 DNA reads TGCGCCAGCAGCTTGGGACTAGCGGCCACAGATACGCAGTATTTT.

V gene TRBV11-3 combines with J gene TRBJ2-3; D not certain. Germline V gives CDR1 SGHNT, CDR2 YENEEA. The CDR3 has 16 amino acids. The V end lost 5 bases, the J end lost 3 bases, and 18 bases lay between the germline ends. The CDR3 is CASSPSPDPTTDTQYF. CDR3 nucleotides: TGTGCCAGCAGCCCTTCCCCCGACCCCACGACAGATACGCAGTATTTT.

J is TRBJ1-1 and V is TRBV4-2; D remains unclear. The germline gives CDR1 LGHNA, CDR2 YNFKEQ. CDR3 size: 14 residues. Trimming stripped 6 bases from V and 2 bases from J, with 13 bases between. The DNA of the CDR3 is TGTGCCAGCAGGAAACCGGCAGATAACACTGAAGCTTTCTTT. Amino acids: CASRKPADNTEAFF.

CDR3 DNA sequence: TGCGCCAGCTCACAGGGGCAAGAGACCCAGTACTTC. Residues: CASSQGQETQYF. The chain joins TRBV10-2 to TRBJ2-5, with 7 nucleotides matching TRBD1. The J segment lost 2 bases and the V segment lost 8 bases, leaving 2 bases of the junction unmatched. This CDR3 contains 12 residues. CDR1 WSHSY and CDR2 SAAADI come from the germline V gene.

Regarding this clone: A read error may account for a junction end that differs from germline. The rearrangement joins TRBV5-1 to TRBJ2-1; 12 positions match TRBD2. The CDR3 totals 13 residues. Germline V CDR1 and CDR2: SGHRS, YFSETQ. This chain's CDR3 is CASSTGLAGLSVF. CDR3 nucleotides: TGCGCCAGCAGCACCGGACTAGCGGGACTATCGGTCTTC.

This sequence joins TRBV21-1 and TRBJ1-2. TRBV21-1 is an annotated pseudogene. The CDR3 is made up of 18 amino acids. Written as DNA, the CDR3 is TGTGCCAGCAGGGGACTAGATCGGGGTAGATTAGTTAAATATGGCTACACCTTC. This gives the protein CASRGLDRGRLVKYGYTF.

The rearrangement links TRBV29-1 to TRBJ1-1, with 8 bases that match TRBD1. The CDR3 has 13 residues. Germline V gene data show CDR1 as SQVTM and CDR2 as ANQGSEA. After removal of 7 bases from V and 5 bases from J, the junction contained 9 bases not matched to a gene. The CDR3 bases are TGCAGCGCTCGACAGGGGTTTGGGACTGAAGCTTTCTTT. This gives the protein CSARQGFGTEAFF.

The table lists this clone with a few counts. The V gene is TRBV4-1, the J gene TRBJ2-3; 12 positions match TRBD2. The V and J ends lost 3 bases and 2 bases, in that order; junction bases with no gene match: 6. CDR3 length: 17 residues. Germline CDR1 reads MGHRA; CDR2 reads YSYEKL. The CDR3 loop is CASSQPPSGRATDTQYF. For the CDR3, the DNA is TGCGCCAGCAGCCAGCCCCCTAGCGGGAGGGCCACAGATACGCAGTATTTT.

This chain connects TRBV10-3 to TRBJ1-1; no clear D gene. The V end was cut by 4 bases, the J end by 0 bases, with 12 bases between. The germline V gene encodes CDR1 ENHRY and CDR2 SYGVKD. CDR3 size: 15 residues. The CDR3: CAISGIEGLNTEAFF. The CDR3, as DNA: TGTGCCATCAGTGGAATTGAGGGCCTGAACACTGAAGCTTTCTTT.

The chain couples TRBV19 to TRBJ1-5; possibly TRBD1 for D (6 bases). Germline V gene sequence: CDR1 LNHDA, CDR2 SQIVND (reference sequence). The CDR3 runs to 14 residues. The V gene lost 5 bases and the J gene lost 2 bases, with 10 bases spanning the gap. CDR3: CASSPRQGNQPQHF. CDR3 nucleotide sequence: TGTGCCAGTAGTCCTCGACAGGGCAATCAGCCCCAGCATTTT.

The chain recombines TRBV19 with TRBJ2-5; 14 bases fit TRBD2. Germline-derived CDR1 and CDR2 are LNHDA and SQIVND (reference sequence). After removal of 4 bases from V and 5 bases from J, the junction contained 6 bases not matched to a gene. The CDR3 loop spans 16 amino acids. The CDR3 here is CASSTGLAGDGETQYF. Here the CDR3 DNA reads TGTGCCAGTAGTACGGGACTAGCGGGAGACGGTGAGACCCAGTACTTC.

The rearrangement joins TRBV2 to TRBJ1-5; 7 bases fit TRBD1. J was trimmed by 7 bases and V by 5 bases; bases with no gene match: 8. The V gene's germline CDR1 is SNHLY and CDR2 FYNNEI. This CDR3 is 14 amino acids long. The CDR3 DNA reads as TGTGCCAGCAGTAAAACAGGGGAAGGGCAGCCCCAGCATTTT. It yields the protein CASSKTGEGQPQHF.

The chain uses TRBV27 and TRBJ1-1; D remains unclear. Germline lookup yields CDR1 MNHEY and CDR2 SMNVEV (reference sequence). The CDR3 runs to 13 residues. Trimming removed 6 bases at V and 2 bases at J, with 10 bases between. CDR3 in amino acids: CASSQYSNTEAFF. The CDR3, as DNA: TGTGCCAGCAGCCAATACAGCAACACTGAAGCTTTCTTT.

The chain links TRBV14 to TRBJ1-6, with D uncertain. This CDR3 is 15 amino acids long. Trimming took off 0 bases at V and 6 bases at J, with 9 bases between the two ends. CDR1 and CDR2 from the germline V gene are SGHDN and FVKESK. CDR3 DNA: TGTGCCAGCAGCCAAGATGGTGGGAGTAATTCACCCCTCCACTTT. The encoded protein is CASSQDGGSNSPLHF.

The chain is built from TRBV28 and TRBJ1-5; D is ambiguous. Germline V gene data show CDR1 as MDHEN and CDR2 as SYDVKM. The CDR3 length is 12 residues. Deletions cut 6 bases from V and 5 bases from J, with 8 bases between. The CDR3 region is CASRDGHQPQHF. CDR3 DNA sequence: TGTGCCAGCAGAGACGGCCATCAGCCCCAGCATTTT.

The J gene is TRBJ1-2, the V gene TRBV18; D is undetermined. The germline gives CDR1 KGHSH, CDR2 LQKENI. There are 13 residues in the CDR3. V lost 5 bases to trimming and J lost 7 bases, with 14 bases between them. The CDR3 region is CASSSTGSGGYTF. In DNA, the CDR3 is TGTGCCAGCTCATCGACGGGTTCCGGTGGCTACACCTTC.

This clone was seen more than once but under ten times. Other DNA sequences of this sample code for an identical CDR3. V usage is TRBV13 and J usage is TRBJ2-3; TRBD2 agrees at 8 bases. The CDR3 totals 15 residues. Germline V gene data show CDR1 as PRHDT and CDR2 as FYEKMQ (reference sequence). Trimming took 5 bases from V and 5 from J; bases not matched to a gene: 9. The CDR3, as DNA: TGTGCCAGCAGCCTTGGGGCGGGAGGAGGAGATACGCAGTATTTT. Translating gives CASSLGAGGGDTQYF.

Details on this clone: The same CDR3 can be traced to other DNA sequences in this sample. The chain links TRBV13 to TRBJ1-3; D gene ambiguous. There are 15 residues in the CDR3. V lost 1 base and J lost 0, with 7 bases in between. CDR1 and CDR2 from the germline V gene are PRHDT and FYEKMQ (reference sequence). As DNA, the CDR3 is TGTGCCAGCAGCTTAGACAGCTCCTCTGGAAACACCATATATTTT. Amino acid sequence: CASSLDSSSGNTIYF. The variable domain in full, completed from reference TRBV13 and TRBJ1-3, reads AAGVIQSPRHLIKEKRETATLKCYPIPRHDTVYWYQQGPGQDPQFLISFYEKMQSDKGSIPDRFSAQQFSDYHSELNMSSLELGDSALYFCASSLDSSSGNTIYFGEGSWLTVV.

The rearrangement joins TRBV5-1 to TRBJ2-3, with 15 bases aligning to TRBD2. J lost 2 bases, V lost 4 bases, and 5 bases had no gene match. Looked up from germline, CDR1 is SGHRS and CDR2 is YFSETQ. The CDR3 contains 17 residues. CDR3 loop: CASSTGLAGGVTDTQYF. The CDR3, as DNA: TGCGCCAGCAGCACCGGACTAGCGGGAGGGGTCACAGATACGCAGTATTTT.

In this sample, this clone turned up a few times. This chain connects TRBV11-2 to TRBJ1-2, with D possibly TRBD1 on 6 matching bases. Germline V gene lookup returns CDR1 SGHAT and CDR2 FQNNGV. V was clipped by 0 bases and J by 4 bases, with 15 bases between them. The CDR3 sequence is 16 residues long. CDR3 loop: CASSLDGTGIVYGYTF. The CDR3 DNA follows: TGTGCCAGCAGCTTAGATGGTACAGGGATCGTCTATGGCTACACCTTC.

The chain carries TRBV11-3 and TRBJ1-1; unclear D gene. The germline CDR1 and CDR2 sequences are SGHNT and YENEEA. Deletions cut 4 bases from V and 3 bases from J, with 12 bases between. This CDR3 contains 14 residues. CDR3 sequence (DNA): TGTGCCAGCAGCTCCGGTCGGGCGGACACTGAAGCTTTCTTT. This codes for CASSSGRADTEAFF.